The 30 T cell receptor beta chains below were found in one sample sequenced in a study of response to subunit inactivated influenza vaccine. MiXCR was run by TCRdb on the RT-PCR reads, yielding one entry per CDR3 protein. The data hold about 500,000 distinct CDR3 sequences, with approximately 15% observed a single time. Sequencing used CD4+ T cells sorted from PBMCs, obtained 23 to 25 months after vaccination. All receptors derive from a man aged 50 to 75 who received an inactivated influenza vaccine.

The chain couples TRBV10-3 to TRBJ2-3, with D possibly being TRBD1 (5 bases). Per germline, CDR1 ENHRY and CDR2 SYGVKD. CDR3 size: 14 residues. The ends were cut back, 5 bases at V and 4 bases at J, with 13 bases in the middle. CDR3 protein: CAISFRQWADTQYF. The CDR3 DNA sequence: TGTGCCATCAGTTTCAGACAGTGGGCAGATACGCAGTATTTT.

The CDR3 region is CASSLNGAPNTGELFF. CDR3 nucleotides: TGCGCCAGCAGCTTGAACGGGGCCCCGAACACCGGGGAGCTGTTTTTT. The V call is TRBV5-1, the J call TRBJ2-2, with D perhaps being TRBD1 or TRBD2 (5 bases each). The CDR3 runs to 16 residues. V dropped 1 base and J dropped 0 bases, with 10 bases sitting between them. CDR1 and CDR2 (germline): SGHRS, YFSETQ. The whole variable domain, remainder taken from reference TRBV5-1 and TRBJ2-2, is KAGVTQTPRYLIKTRGQQVTLSCSPISGHRSVSWYQQTPGQGLQFLFEYFSETQRNKGNFPGRFSGRQFSNSRSEMNVSTLELGDSALYLCASSLNGAPNTGELFFGEGSRLTVL.

The chain uses TRBV20-1 and TRBJ2-5; D may match TRBD1 or TRBD2 (7 bases each). V was clipped by 4 bases and J by 2 bases, with 17 bases between them. In germline, CDR1 is DFQATT, CDR2 SNEGSKA (reference sequence). This CDR3 is 15 amino acids long. CDR3 nucleotide sequence: TGCAGTGCTACCCCTCAGGGGGGGAGACAAGAGACCCAGTACTTC. This sequence encodes CSATPQGGRQETQYF.

The J gene is TRBJ2-5, the V gene TRBV20-1, with D maybe TRBD2 (7 bases). In germline, CDR1 is DFQATT, CDR2 SNEGSKA (reference sequence). The CDR3 spans 13 residues. The CDR3 loop reads CSPGGGRGKTQYF. The CDR3 DNA reads as TGCAGCCCTGGGGGGGGCCGGGGAAAGACCCAGTACTTC.

This clonotype showed up just a few times. The gene calls are TRBV9 and TRBJ2-1, with 10 positions matching TRBD1. The ends lost 4 bases at V and 5 bases at J; junction bases unmatched: 9. Germline CDR1 and CDR2: SGDLS and YYNGEE. The CDR3 sequence is 16 residues long. In DNA, the CDR3 is TGTGCCAGCAGCACGACCGGGACAGGGGTAAACAATGAGCAGTTCTTC. It encodes CASSTTGTGVNNEQFF.

This clonotype was recorded a few times. V usage is TRBV29-1 and J usage is TRBJ1-1, with D possibly TRBD1 on 5 matching bases. The germline V gene has CDR1 SQVTM and CDR2 ANQGSEA. This CDR3 has 11 amino acids. The V and J ends lost 0 bases and 9 bases respectively, with 8 bases between them. The CDR3, as DNA: TGCAGCGTTGAAGACAGGGCGAAAGCTTTCTTT. Residues: CSVEDRAKAFF. Full variable domain (missing parts from reference TRBV29-1 and TRBJ1-1): SAVISQKPSRDICQRGTSLTIQCQVDSQVTMMFWYRQQPGQSLTLIATANQGSEATYESGFVIDKFPISRPNLTFSTLTVSNMSPEDSSIYLCSVEDRAKAFFGQGTRLTVV.

This clonotype has only a few counts. This chain connects TRBV12-3 or TRBV12-4 to TRBJ1-4; a possible D gene is TRBD1 (6 bases). The CDR3 loop spans 15 amino acids. V lost 5 bases and J lost 4, with 14 bases in between. This chain's CDR3 is CASSQIGQFNEKLFF. DNA for the CDR3: TGTGCCAGCAGTCAAATTGGACAGTTTAATGAAAAACTGTTTTTT.

A few counts support this clonotype. The V gene is TRBV12-3 or TRBV12-4, the J gene TRBJ1-5; D unresolved. Deletions cut 3 bases from V and 9 bases from J, with 12 bases between. CDR3 size: 13 residues. CDR3 sequence: CASSLVVIGPQHF. The CDR3 coding sequence is TGTGCCAGCAGTTTGGTTGTGATTGGGCCCCAGCATTTT.

Only a few counts were recorded for this clonotype. A much larger clone is a single base away; this may be a read error. V is TRBV3-1 and J is TRBJ1-2; D is unresolved. V shed 1 base and J shed 8 bases, with 11 bases lying between them. Germline V gives CDR1 LGHDT, CDR2 YNNKEL (reference sequence). The CDR3 runs to 13 residues. CDR3 protein: CASSQVFGGGYTF. CDR3 bases: TGTGCCAGCAGCCAAGTCTTCGGTGGAGGCTACACCTTC. The variable domain in full, completed from reference TRBV3-1 and TRBJ1-2, reads DTAVSQTPKYLVTQMGNDKSIKCEQNLGHDTMYWYKQDSKKFLKIMFSYNNKELIINETVPNRFSPKSPDKAHLNLHINSLELGDSAVYFCASSQVFGGGYTFGSGTRLTVV.

This chain links TRBV12-3 or TRBV12-4 with TRBJ2-5; tentatively, D is TRBD1 (5 bases). V shed 2 bases and J shed 1 base, with 17 bases lying between them. This CDR3 spans 17 amino acids. CDR3 amino acids: CASSLLRTTALQETQYF. The CDR3 region has the DNA TGTGCCAGCAGTTTACTGCGAACGACAGCGCTCCAAGAGACCCAGTACTTC.

This clonotype was recorded a few times. This sequence joins TRBV20-1 and TRBJ2-2; unclear D gene. The germline CDR1 and CDR2 sequences are DFQATT and SNEGSKA (reference sequence). Trimming removed 7 bases from V and 3 bases from J, with 18 bases in between. The CDR3 is 15 amino acids. The CDR3 is CSGPSGKEDTGELFF. The CDR3 DNA follows: TGCAGTGGTCCCAGTGGGAAGGAAGACACCGGGGAGCTGTTTTTT.

This clonotype was found many times. The genes are TRBV29-1 and TRBJ2-1; 9 bases are a match to TRBD2. V trimming: 8 bases; J trimming: 2 bases; junction bases outside the gene matches: 10. Per germline, CDR1 SQVTM and CDR2 ANQGSEA. The CDR3 runs to 15 residues. CDR3 in DNA: TGCAGCTTCGGAACGACTAGCGGACCCTACAATGAGCAGTTCTTC. Residues: CSFGTTSGPYNEQFF.

A few counts support this clonotype. The J gene is TRBJ2-7, the V gene TRBV5-1; no definite D call. The CDR3 runs 14 residues. The germline CDR1 and CDR2 sequences are SGHRS and YFSETQ. Trimming removed 1 base from V and 6 bases from J, with 14 bases in between. The CDR3 loop reads CASSLTEPRSEQYF. The CDR3 DNA is TGCGCCAGCAGCTTGACTGAGCCTAGATCCGAGCAGTACTTC.

The chain carries TRBV2 and TRBJ2-1; 9 nucleotides align to TRBD1. V trimming: 4 bases; J trimming: 9 bases; junction bases outside the gene matches: 10. Germline V gene sequence: CDR1 SNHLY, CDR2 FYNNEI. This CDR3 spans 15 amino acids. The CDR3 sequence: CASSVRGTGSGEQFF. In DNA, the CDR3 is TGTGCCAGCAGTGTTAGGGGGACAGGGTCCGGTGAGCAGTTCTTC.

The V and J genes are TRBV7-2 and TRBJ2-7; unclear D gene. Germline V CDR1 and CDR2: SGHTA, FQGNSA. This CDR3 has 13 residues. With 3 bases removed from V and 2 bases from J, the gap between germline ends came to 8 bases. The chain's CDR3 is CASSLPITYEQYF. The CDR3 coding sequence is TGTGCCAGCAGCTTGCCAATCACCTACGAGCAGTACTTC.

This chain joins TRBV6-1 and TRBJ2-1; 16 nucleotides match TRBD2. The CDR3 sequence is 18 residues long. In germline, CDR1 is MNHNS, CDR2 SASEGT. V dropped 6 bases and J dropped 6; count of bases not matched to a gene: 11. CDR3 region: CASRQTGTSGRAINEQFF. In nucleotides, the CDR3 is TGTGCCAGCAGACAGACCGGGACTAGCGGGAGGGCCATCAATGAGCAGTTCTTC.

This clonotype was detected a few times. This chain uses TRBV28 with TRBJ1-6; the match to TRBD1 covers 9 bases. This CDR3 region has 15 residues. V was pared by 4 bases and J by 7 bases, with 5 bases of the junction left unmatched. Per the germline V gene, CDR1 is MDHEN and CDR2 is SYDVKM. CDR3 coding DNA: TGTGCCAGCAGTTCGGGACAGGGTCTAAATTCACCCCTCCACTTT. Translation: CASSSGQGLNSPLHF.

This clonotype was seen at least ten times. This chain uses TRBV6-4 with TRBJ2-2, with D possibly matching TRBD1 (5 bases). Germline V gives CDR1 MRHNA, CDR2 SNTAGT. With 5 bases removed from V and 2 bases from J, the gap between germline ends came to 15 bases. This CDR3 is built from 16 residues. CDR3 sequence (DNA): TGTGCCAGCAGTCTCGACTGGGGCCGCAACACCGGGGAGCTGTTTTTT. It yields the protein CASSLDWGRNTGELFF.

This chain connects TRBV27 to TRBJ1-2; D perhaps matches TRBD1 (5 bases). V lost 8 bases and J lost 8, with 12 bases in between. The CDR3 runs 11 residues. Germline V gives CDR1 MNHEY, CDR2 SMNVEV (reference sequence). CDR3 nucleotides: TGTGCCAGCGGGGCCGGGTACGGCTACACCTTC. This gives the protein CASGAGYGYTF.

This clonotype came up a few times. This rearrangement joins TRBV3-1 to TRBJ1-2; D gene ambiguous. The CDR3 is made up of 15 amino acids. Looked up from germline, CDR1 is LGHDT and CDR2 is YNNKEL (reference sequence). V dropped 1 base and J dropped 0 bases, with 9 bases sitting between them. The CDR3 spells CASSQGTPANYGYTF. The CDR3 region has the DNA TGTGCCAGCAGCCAAGGCACCCCAGCTAACTATGGCTACACCTTC.

This clonotype was recorded many times. The chain joins TRBV5-1 to TRBJ2-7, with D possibly being TRBD1 (5 bases). The CDR3 length is 16 residues. Germline CDR1 and CDR2: SGHRS and YFSETQ. The V end was cut by 3 bases, the J end by 0 bases, with 16 bases between. CDR3 sequence: CASSSPQGEISYEQYF. CDR3 sequence (DNA): TGCGCCAGCAGCTCCCCGCAGGGCGAAATCTCCTACGAGCAGTACTTC.

The V call is TRBV12-3 or TRBV12-4, the J call TRBJ1-5, with D perhaps matching TRBD1 (6 bases). The CDR3 has 14 residues. V was trimmed by 8 bases and J by 0 bases, leaving 11 bases between them. The CDR3 DNA is TGTGCCAGCTCGGACAGTAATAGCAATCAGCCCCAGCATTTT. Amino acids: CASSDSNSNQPQHF.

This clonotype was seen only a few times. J is TRBJ1-4 and V is TRBV2; D remains unclear. Trimming stripped 2 bases from V and 7 bases from J, with 8 bases between. Germline V gene sequence: CDR1 SNHLY, CDR2 FYNNEI. The CDR3 totals 13 residues. The CDR3 sequence: CASSESTLEKLFF. CDR3 DNA: TGTGCCAGCAGTGAATCTACTCTTGAAAAACTGTTTTTT.

The chain has TRBV20-1 and TRBJ1-6; D ambiguous. The CDR3 length is 10 residues. Germline CDR1 is DFQATT and CDR2 is SNEGSKA (reference sequence). V was cut by 2 bases and J by 13 bases, with 6 bases left in between. The CDR3 loop reads CSARKRPLHF. In DNA form, the CDR3 reads TGCAGTGCTAGAAAAAGGCCCCTCCACTTT.

This clonotype was seen many times. The V gene is TRBV5-1, the J gene TRBJ2-1, with D tentatively TRBD2 (6 bases). The CDR3 covers 14 residues. Trimming removed 4 bases at V and 9 bases at J, with 17 bases between. Germline loops: CDR1 SGHRS, CDR2 YFSETQ. The CDR3 DNA follows: TGCGCCAGCAGCCCCTCTAGCGCAATTAGTGAGCAGTTCTTC. Translating it yields CASSPSSAISEQFF.

The table lists this clonotype with a few counts. The chain links TRBV10-2 to TRBJ1-2; D is undetermined. The V end lost 0 bases, the J end lost 6 bases, and 5 bases lay between the germline ends. Germline V gene sequence: CDR1 WSHSY, CDR2 SAAADI. The CDR3 extends over 12 amino acids. Here the CDR3 DNA reads TGCGCCAGCAGTGAGTCTAGGAATGGCTACACCTTC. Its translation: CASSESRNGYTF.

The CDR3 is CSAPGTSGTEQYF. For the CDR3, the DNA is TGCAGTGCTCCCGGGACTAGCGGGACCGAGCAGTACTTC. The chain has TRBV20-1 and TRBJ2-7; 13 bases match TRBD2. The CDR3 is 13 amino acids. Unmatched junction bases numbered 4, after V lost 5 bases and J lost 6 bases. Germline assignment: CDR1 DFQATT and CDR2 SNEGSKA (reference sequence).

The chain couples TRBV27 to TRBJ2-1; possible D gene TRBD2, 5 bases. This CDR3 contains 15 residues. V was pared by 0 bases and J by 7 bases, with 13 bases between. Germline assignment: CDR1 MNHEY and CDR2 SMNVEV (reference sequence). The CDR3 region is CASSLSRPRRNEQFF. The CDR3 DNA is TGTGCCAGCAGTTTATCGAGACCGAGGAGGAATGAGCAGTTCTTC.

This rearrangement joins TRBV5-4 to TRBJ2-3; maybe TRBD1 (6 bases). Trimming pared 0 bases from V and 7 bases from J, leaving 9 bases between. The CDR3 spans 13 residues. Germline V CDR1 and CDR2: SGHNT, YYREEE (reference sequence). CDR3 sequence (DNA): TGTGCCAGCAGCTTGGCTGGGGGCAATACGCAGTATTTT. This encodes CASSLAGGNTQYF.

V gene TRBV10-3 combines with J gene TRBJ1-1; 10 bases match TRBD1. V lost 4 bases, J lost 6 bases, and 5 bases stayed unmatched. This CDR3 region has 14 residues. Germline V gene lookup returns CDR1 ENHRY and CDR2 SYGVKD. DNA of the CDR3: TGTGCCATCAGTGTAGACAGGGGGCAAGCTGAAGCTTTCTTT. Protein product: CAISVDRGQAEAFF.